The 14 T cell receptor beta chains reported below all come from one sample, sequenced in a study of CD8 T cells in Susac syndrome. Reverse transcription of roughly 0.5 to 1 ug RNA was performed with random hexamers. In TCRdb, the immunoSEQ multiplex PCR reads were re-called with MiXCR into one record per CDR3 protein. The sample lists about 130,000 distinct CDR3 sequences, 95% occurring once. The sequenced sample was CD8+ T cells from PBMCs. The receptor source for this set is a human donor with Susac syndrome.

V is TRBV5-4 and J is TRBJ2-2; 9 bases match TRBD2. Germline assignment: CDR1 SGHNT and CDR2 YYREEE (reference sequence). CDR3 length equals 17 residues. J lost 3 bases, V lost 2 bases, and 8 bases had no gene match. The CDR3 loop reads CASSFTGTSYHTGELFF. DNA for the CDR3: TGTGCCAGCAGCTTCACCGGGACTAGCTACCACACCGGGGAGCTGTTTTTT.

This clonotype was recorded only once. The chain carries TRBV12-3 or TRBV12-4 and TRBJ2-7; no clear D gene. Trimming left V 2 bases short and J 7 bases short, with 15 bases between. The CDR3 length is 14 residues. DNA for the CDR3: TGTGCCAGCAGTTTATCTTCCAGATTTTGGGAGCAGTACTTC. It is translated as CASSLSSRFWEQYF.

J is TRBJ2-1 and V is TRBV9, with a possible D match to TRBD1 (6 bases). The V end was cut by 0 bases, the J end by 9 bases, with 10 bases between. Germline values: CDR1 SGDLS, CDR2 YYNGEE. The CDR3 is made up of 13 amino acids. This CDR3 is CASSVGGLFEQFF. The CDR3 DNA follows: TGTGCCAGCAGCGTAGGGGGGCTCTTTGAGCAGTTCTTC. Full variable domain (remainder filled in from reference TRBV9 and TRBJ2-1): DSGVTQTPKHLITATGQRVTLRCSPRSGDLSVYWYQQSLDQGLQFLIQYYNGEERAKGNILERFSAQQFPDLHSELNLSSLELGDSALYFCASSVGGLFEQFFGPGTRLTVL.

CDR3 sequence (DNA): TGTGCCAGCACCATAGCAGATACGCAGTATTTT. It is translated as CASTIADTQYF. The genes are TRBV27 and TRBJ2-3; the D is unclear. The CDR3 length is 11 residues. CDR1 and CDR2 from the germline V gene are MNHEY and SMNVEV (reference sequence). The V end lost 7 bases, the J end lost 4 bases, and 6 bases lay between the germline ends.

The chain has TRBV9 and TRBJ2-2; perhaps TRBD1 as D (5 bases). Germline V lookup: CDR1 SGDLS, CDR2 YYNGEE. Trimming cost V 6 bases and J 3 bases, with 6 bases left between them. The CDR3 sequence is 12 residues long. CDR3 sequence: CASKGDTGELFF. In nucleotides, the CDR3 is TGTGCCAGCAAAGGGGACACCGGGGAGCTGTTTTTT. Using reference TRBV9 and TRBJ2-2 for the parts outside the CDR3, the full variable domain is DSGVTQTPKHLITATGQRVTLRCSPRSGDLSVYWYQQSLDQGLQFLIQYYNGEERAKGNILERFSAQQFPDLHSELNLSSLELGDSALYFCASKGDTGELFFGEGSRLTVL.

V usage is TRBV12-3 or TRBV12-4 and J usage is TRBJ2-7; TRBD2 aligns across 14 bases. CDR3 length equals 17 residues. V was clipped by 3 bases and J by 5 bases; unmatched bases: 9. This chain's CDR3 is CASSFSPGLAGENEQYF. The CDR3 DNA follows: TGTGCCAGCAGTTTTTCGCCGGGACTAGCGGGAGAAAACGAGCAGTACTTC.

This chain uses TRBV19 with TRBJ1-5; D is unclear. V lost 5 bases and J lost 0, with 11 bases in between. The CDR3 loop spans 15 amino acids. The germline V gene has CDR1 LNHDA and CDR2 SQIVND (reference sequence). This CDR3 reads CASSSGDYSNQPQHF. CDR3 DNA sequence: TGTGCCAGTAGTTCTGGGGATTATAGCAATCAGCCCCAGCATTTT.

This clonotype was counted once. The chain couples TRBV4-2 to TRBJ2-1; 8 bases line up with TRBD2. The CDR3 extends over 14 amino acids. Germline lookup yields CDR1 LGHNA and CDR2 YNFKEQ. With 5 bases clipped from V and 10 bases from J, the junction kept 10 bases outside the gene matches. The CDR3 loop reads CASSSSERENEQFF. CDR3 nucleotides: TGTGCCAGCAGCTCCTCGGAGCGGGAGAACGAGCAGTTCTTC.

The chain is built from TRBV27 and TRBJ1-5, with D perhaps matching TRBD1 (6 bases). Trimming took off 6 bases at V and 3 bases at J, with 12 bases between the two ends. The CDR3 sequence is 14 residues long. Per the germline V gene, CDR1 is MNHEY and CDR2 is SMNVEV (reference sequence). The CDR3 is CASRVEGVNQPQHF. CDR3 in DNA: TGTGCCAGCAGAGTGGAGGGGGTCAATCAGCCCCAGCATTTT.

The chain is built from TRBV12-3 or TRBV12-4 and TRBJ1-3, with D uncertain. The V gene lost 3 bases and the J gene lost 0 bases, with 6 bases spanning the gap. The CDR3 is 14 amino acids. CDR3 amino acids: CASSFDDSGNTIYF. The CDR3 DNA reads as TGTGCCAGCAGTTTCGACGACTCTGGAAACACCATATATTTT.

This CDR3 reads CASSAKTSGEETQYF. In DNA, the CDR3 is TGTGCCAGCAGCGCAAAGACTAGCGGTGAAGAGACCCAGTACTTC. V and J are TRBV9 and TRBJ2-5; 9 bases match TRBD2. Germline trimming cut 3 bases from V and 3 bases from J; bases unmatched to any gene: 6. The germline V gene has CDR1 SGDLS and CDR2 YYNGEE. The CDR3 sequence is 15 residues long.

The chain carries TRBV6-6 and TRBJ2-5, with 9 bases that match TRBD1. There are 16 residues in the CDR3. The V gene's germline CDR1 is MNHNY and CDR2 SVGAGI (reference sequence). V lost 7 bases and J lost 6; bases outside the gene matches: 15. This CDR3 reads CASNKEGTGFVKTQYF. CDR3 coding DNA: TGTGCCAGCAACAAAGAGGGGACAGGGTTTGTAAAGACCCAGTACTTC.

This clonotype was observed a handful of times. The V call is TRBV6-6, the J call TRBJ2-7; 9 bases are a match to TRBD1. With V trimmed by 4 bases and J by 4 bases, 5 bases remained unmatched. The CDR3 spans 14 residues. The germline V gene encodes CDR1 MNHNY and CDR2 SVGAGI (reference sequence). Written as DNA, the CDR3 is TGTGCCAGCAGTTCACGACAGGGGGGGTACGAGCAGTACTTC. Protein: CASSSRQGGYEQYF.

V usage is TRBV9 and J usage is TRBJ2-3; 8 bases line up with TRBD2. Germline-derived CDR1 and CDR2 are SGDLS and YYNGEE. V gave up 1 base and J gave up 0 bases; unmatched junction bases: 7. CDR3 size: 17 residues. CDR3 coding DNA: TGTGCCAGCAGCGTACAGCGGGAGCGTCCTAGCACAGATACGCAGTATTTT. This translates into CASSVQRERPSTDTQYF.